This T cell receptor (beta chain) was observed in a study of shared clonotypes between healthy human individuals (dated by TCRdb to between 2020 and 2021). Background on the whole study: A few men and a couple of women, aged 18 to 49 years, made up the cohort. For each donor, CD4 naive and CD4 memory were each run on three plates, CD8 naive on two plates, and CD8 memory on one plate. The study deeply sequenced blood TCR repertoires of five healthy adults to estimate repertoire size and the extent of clonotype sharing between individuals. Libraries were prepared and TCR repertoires were sequenced by different laboratories using diverse techniques, in order to increase sequencing depth and limit assay-specific biases. Between about 0.94 and 8.9 billion PBMCs per donor were obtained by leukapheresis. Study-level results and caveats: Compared with non-shared clonotypes, clonotypes shared by all four sorted-subset donors had higher generation probabilities. Pairwise subsampling indicated that sequencing depth was expected to affect the degree of clonotype sharing among donors. Estimated clonotype richness was generally larger for naive than for memory subsets. Sampling was limited to blood, and TCR repertoires in tissue likely differ from TCR repertoires in blood. Incomplete sequencing was indicated by rarefaction of sorted-subset datasets, despite the large sequencing depth. Because the study included only a small number of donors, the genetic and exposure-history diversity represented was limited. When a handful of donors were compared, the shared fraction of clonotypes was about 5% for naive CD4, over 3% for naive CD8, 2.3% for memory CD4, and 0.35% to 0.4% for memory CD8.

The CDR3 sequence holds 14 residues, the cysteine and phenylalanine included. Only the CDR3 DNA is retained, 42 bases long and in frame from the first base. V is reduced by 5 bases and J by 3 bases, leaving a spacing of 12 bases between them. CDR1 and CDR2 are drawn from the germline V gene: LGHNT, FRNRAP. TCR CDR3 regions were amplified from genomic DNA by multiplex PCR using the deep immunoSEQ assay. For each cell subset, the extracted genomic DNA was distributed evenly across all wells of several immunoSEQ 96-well plates, and each plate served as one replicate. For sorted subsets, 200 to 250 ng of genomic DNA, equivalent to around 30,000 T cell genomes, went into each replicate PCR. The purified libraries were quantified using a Qubit 3.0 fluorometer, sized with a Bioanalyzer 2100, and then quantified again using the KAPA Library Quantification kit. Every immunoSEQ 96-well plate was sequenced on a dedicated single-read 150-cycle Illumina NextSeq 550 flow cell. As for how the authors treated the data: Because only junctional sequences without quality scores were contained in the immunoSEQ output, filtering matching that applied to full-length reads could not be performed. To assign V/J genes and CDR3, sequences were annotated using PyIR, a Python wrapper for IgBLAST v1.9, with IMGT germline references. Reads with weak V/J assignments (E-value above 1e-6), missing CDR3, stop codons, out-of-frame junctions, or ambiguous translated residues were removed. V3J clonotypes were defined by identical inferred V gene, J gene, and CDR3 amino acid sequence. To compute the percentage overlap between repertoires, the number of shared unique clonotypes was divided by the size of the smaller repertoire. Richness of each repertoire was evaluated using RTK rarefaction, the Chao1 estimator, and Recon v2.1 estimates of unobserved clonotypes. Generation probabilities were computed with OLGA for all TCRbeta clonotypes obtained by the gDNA method from a handful of donors. Held by TCRdb, this immuneACCESS table contains in-frame sequences only and omits some clones. Under half of the omission traces to an unresolved V gene where checked; the cause of the rest is unknown. The V and J calls and clone size come from that table; D and trimming were worked out from the DNA. This sample has 2.3 million or so clones in its table, and approximately 93% of those were observed once. Under 0.45% of the sample goes to the ten largest clones.

Donors were healthy HIV-negative adults with no recently reported acute infections or vaccinations. Every donor was a Caucasian adult living in Nashville, Tennessee, USA. Magnetic negative selection was used to enrich CD4+ T cells, after which naive cells were positively selected on CD45RA and the negative fraction became the memory subset. After blood collection by leukapheresis, PBMCs were isolated using Ficoll-Histopaque density gradient centrifugation and then cryopreserved in the vapor phase of liquid nitrogen. Analytical flow cytometry was used to check the purity and quantity of every magnetically sorted T cell population. Each sorted fraction had its genomic DNA isolated and then quantified by UV absorbance on a Nanodrop 2000c. For this clone: This clone's antigen is unknown. No much larger clonotype is one base removed from it; base qualities were not supplied.

What was sequenced was naive CD4+ T cells from PBMCs. Taken with the paper, the label for cell subset or site translates to: CD45RA+ positively selected. The chain is assembled from TRBV12-5 and TRBJ2-3; TRBD1 is possibly the D segment (6 matching bases). The sequence was obtained from a man aged 18 to 30 in good health. Some clones in this sample may be carry-over from other donors' samples. The CDR3 reads CASGPGQETDTQYF. The nucleotide sequence reads as follows: TGTGCTAGTGGTCCGGGACAAGAAACAGATACGCAGTATTTT.